The source of this T cell receptor beta chain is a study of molecular identifiers for immune sequencing clone quantification. From the PCR reads, TCRdb called clonotypes with MiXCR, one entry per CDR3 protein. The sample has around 480,000 distinct CDR3 sequences, over 20% seen once. Findings and caveats of the study: The share of molecules held by clones above 20 RNA copies was over 97% in effector cells and under 1% in naive cells.

The CDR3 consists of 15 residues. Unmatched junction bases numbered 7, after V lost 6 bases and J lost 0 bases. Germline V gives CDR1 MNHEY, CDR2 SMNVEV (reference sequence). The table lists this clonotype with a few counts. Its antigen is unknown. This sequence was found in a human donor in good health. Some libraries in this study had Jurkat cell RNA spiked in. Sequences were obtained from naive CD8+ T cells from blood, with Jurkat cell RNA spiked in. Documented subset: FACS-sorted CD8+CD4-CCR7+CD45RA+ naive T cells. The J gene is TRBJ2-7, the V gene TRBV27; 8 bases are a match to TRBD2. The CDR3 here is CASSARAGGSYEQYF. The DNA of the CDR3 is TGTGCCAGCAGCGCCCGGGCGGGAGGCTCCTACGAGCAGTACTTC.